The T cell receptor (beta chain) under discussion was sequenced for a study of cytomegalovirus exposure and HLA in healthy donors. This CDR3 is 13 amino acids long. Trimming left V 6 bases short and J 2 bases short, with 10 bases between. Germline lookup yields CDR1 SNHLY and CDR2 FYNNEI. The PCR employed 60 Vbeta primers together with 13 Jbeta primers. Data came from immunoSEQ multiplex PCR; TCRdb stores just in-frame clones and leaves some out. The sample holds 150,000 or so clones, about 74% seen once. This chain links TRBV2 with TRBJ1-1; TRBD1 is a possible D gene (6 bases). This clonotype was obtained from a man aged 40-49 years in good health and CMV-seropositive. Sequenced material: PBMCs. The CDR3 DNA is TGTGCCAGCAGCCAGGACAGTAACACTGAAGCTTTCTTT. This encodes CASSQDSNTEAFF.